This T cell receptor (beta chain) was captured in a study of blood T cell repertoires in COVID-19. Whole-study context: The United States, Italy and Spain supplied acute and convalescent COVID-19 samples. T cells, B-cell-depleted T cells, or PBMCs supplied cDNA or gDNA.

In germline, CDR1 is KGHSH, CDR2 LQKENI. This CDR3 contains 14 residues. The trim removed 3 bases at V and 3 bases at J, leaving 4 bases unmatched. Per the original methods: Reference gene primers were amplified, and this amplification served to estimate nucleated cell counts. Some clones are missing from TCRdb's copy, which holds only in-frame ones; the method was immunoSEQ multiplex PCR. The V and J calls and the clone size are those of that table, but D and trimming were determined from the DNA. This table holds tens of thousands of clones, approximately 82% found once. Sequenced sample: peripheral blood. The V gene is TRBV18, the J gene TRBJ1-1, with 7 positions matching TRBD1. This TCR was recovered from a man aged 55 to 69 with acute or convalescent COVID-19. In DNA, the CDR3 is TGTGCCAGCTCACCTGACAGGGATTACACTGAAGCTTTCTTT. Translating gives CASSPDRDYTEAFF.